This TCR beta chain was retrieved from a study of naive and memory T cell subsets. Study-level points and caveats: Naive repertoires, especially CD8, held a few larger clonotypes, possibly memory cells re-expressing CD45RA.

Concerning this clonotype itself: Its target is not known.

Two oligonucleotides, mixed equimolar, formed the beta constant-region primer covering TRBC1 and TRBC2. The ligated cDNA underwent four PCR rounds using SP2 and nested alpha and beta constant-region primers. One entry per CDR3 protein results from TCRdb running MiXCR on the UMI-ligation and nested PCR reads. This sample has 150,000 or so distinct CDR3 sequences, with roughly 23% found just once. The germline V gene has CDR1 LGHDT and CDR2 YNNKEL (reference sequence). With V trimmed by 5 bases and J by 3 bases, 7 bases remained unmatched. CDR3 length: 16 amino acids. The source of this sequence is a human donor in good health. Sequencing was done on a sample of naive CD4+ T cells from blood. The chain recombines TRBV3-1 with TRBJ2-3, with 11 bases identical to TRBD2. The CDR3 DNA sequence: TGTGCCAGCAGCGCGACTAGCGGGATGGCAACAGATACGCAGTATTTT. Translated, it gives CASSATSGMATDTQYF.